This note documents a single TCR beta chain sequence. The target antigen is unknown. The primer mix had 60 Vbeta and 13 Jbeta primers. Profiled with immunoSEQ multiplex PCR; TCRdb holds only in-frame clones, not every one. The repertoire includes around 67,000 clones, roughly 66% of them detected once, and around 3% sits in the top ten. The sample comes from a study of cytomegalovirus exposure and HLA in healthy donors. General study findings and limits: There were a few CMV-associated chains whose specificity for CMV antigens was confirmed in vitro. In most subjects, TCR beta sequences reportedly gave accurate predictions of HLA-A and HLA-B alleles. A link between a missense DCLRE1C variant and TCR beta V- and J-gene trimming emerged from a later analysis. Information on immune exposure was restricted to one variable (CMV serostatus).

V shed 0 bases and J shed 5 bases, with 11 bases lying between them. CDR3 length: 14 residues. CDR1 and CDR2 (germline): SGHNT, YYREEE (reference sequence). The chain joins TRBV5-4 to TRBJ2-5; the D gene is possibly TRBD1 (5 bases). The TCR was taken from a woman in her forties or fifties in good health and CMV-seronegative. The specimen sequenced was PBMCs. CDR3 sequence: CASSLAAGRETQYF. The CDR3 DNA is TGTGCCAGCAGCTTGGCGGCAGGGCGCGAGACCCAGTACTTC.